This entry lists 18 T cell receptor beta chains sequenced from one sample in a study of cytomegalovirus exposure and HLA in healthy donors. With 60 Vbeta and 13 Jbeta primers, the PCR was carried out. The table came from immunoSEQ multiplex PCR; TCRdb's copy has only in-frame clones and leaves some out. This repertoire includes under 45,000 clones. Sequencing input: PBMCs. The origin of the receptors is a male donor in good health and CMV-seronegative.

Here the CDR3 DNA reads TGTGCCAGCAGGGACAGGGGGCGGACAGATACGCAGTATTTT. The encoded protein is CASRDRGRTDTQYF. The V call is TRBV6-4, the J call TRBJ2-3; TRBD1 aligns across 11 bases. The CDR3 consists of 14 residues. V was pared by 6 bases and J by 3 bases, with 2 bases of the junction left unmatched. From germline, CDR1 is MRHNA and CDR2 SNTAGT.

The chain recombines TRBV6-6 with TRBJ1-5; 7 bases are a match to TRBD1. Losses at the gene ends were 2 bases for V and 2 bases for J; bases not matched to a gene: 0. The CDR3 covers 14 residues. Germline CDR1 reads MNHNY; CDR2 reads SVGAGI (reference sequence). CDR3 loop: CASSYQGGNQPQHF. CDR3 nucleotides: TGTGCCAGCAGTTACCAGGGGGGCAATCAGCCCCAGCATTTT.

This sequence joins TRBV18 and TRBJ2-5, with 11 bases identical to TRBD2. Germline V gene data show CDR1 as KGHSH and CDR2 as LQKENI. V was pared by 5 bases and J by 2 bases, with 7 bases of the junction left unmatched. The CDR3 totals 16 residues. This CDR3 is CASSTRIAGGQETQYF. The CDR3 DNA reads as TGTGCCAGCTCAACCCGGATAGCGGGGGGGCAAGAGACCCAGTACTTC.

With regard to this clone: This same CDR3 is encoded by further DNA sequences in the sample. The CDR3 sequence is CASSYSGGTEAFF. Written as DNA, the CDR3 is TGTGCCAGCAGTTACTCTGGAGGCACTGAAGCTTTCTTT. The chain combines TRBV6-5 with TRBJ1-1; D uncertain. The CDR3 totals 13 residues. V was pared by 0 bases and J by 4 bases, with 6 bases between. CDR1 and CDR2 from the germline V gene are MNHEY and SVGAGI.

This rearrangement joins TRBV4-1 to TRBJ2-3; 9 bases are a match to TRBD2. The CDR3 sequence is 19 residues long. Per germline, CDR1 MGHRA and CDR2 YSYEKL. The V segment lost 0 bases and the J segment 5 bases; nucleotides outside the gene matches: 15. CDR3 residues: CASSQEEFLGWRGGDTQYF. The CDR3 coding sequence is TGCGCCAGCAGCCAAGAGGAGTTTCTGGGTTGGCGGGGGGGAGATACGCAGTATTTT.

The chain joins TRBV28 to TRBJ1-4; 8 bases are a match to TRBD1. This CDR3 comprises 16 residues. With 7 bases clipped from V and 0 bases from J, the junction kept 7 bases outside the gene matches. The germline gives CDR1 MDHEN, CDR2 SYDVKM. CDR3 region: CASISSDRATNEKLFF. In nucleotides, the CDR3 is TGTGCCAGCATATCCTCGGACAGGGCAACTAATGAAAAACTGTTTTTT.

This chain joins TRBV18 and TRBJ2-5; TRBD1 aligns across 7 bases. Germline lookup yields CDR1 KGHSH and CDR2 LQKENI. The CDR3 has 14 amino acids. J lost 4 bases, V lost 1 base, and 3 bases had no gene match. This CDR3 reads CASSPQDRSETQYF. CDR3 DNA sequence: TGTGCCAGCTCACCACAGGACAGGTCAGAGACCCAGTACTTC.

V usage is TRBV7-9 and J usage is TRBJ2-5, with 8 nucleotides matching TRBD1. The germline gives CDR1 SEHNR, CDR2 FQNEAQ (reference sequence). The CDR3 totals 14 residues. V was pared by 5 bases and J by 5 bases, with 7 bases of the junction left unmatched. The CDR3 spells CASSNTGGRETQYF. DNA of the CDR3: TGTGCCAGCAGCAATACAGGGGGTCGCGAGACCCAGTACTTC. Together with reference TRBV7-9 and TRBJ2-5, the CDR3 gives the full variable domain: DTGVSQNPRHKITKRGQNVTFRCDPISEHNRLYWYRQTLGQGPEFLTYFQNEAQLEKSRLLSDRFSAERPKGSFSTLEIQRTEQGDSAMYLCASSNTGGRETQYFGPGTRLLVL.

The chain links TRBV10-2 to TRBJ2-7, with 10 bases matching TRBD1. From germline, CDR1 is WSHSY and CDR2 SAAADI. V shed 2 bases and J 2 bases; nucleotides not matched to a gene: 18. This CDR3 is 20 amino acids long. The CDR3 DNA follows: TGCGCCAGCAGTGAGAATGTATACGTTCCGGGACAGGGGAGTCCCTACGAGCAGTACTTC. Translated: CASSENVYVPGQGSPYEQYF.

The chain carries TRBV5-1 and TRBJ1-2; D perhaps matches TRBD1 (6 bases). This CDR3 is built from 15 residues. Trimming cost V 4 bases and J 8 bases, with 21 bases left between them. Germline V CDR1 and CDR2: SGHRS, YFSETQ. In DNA form, the CDR3 reads TGCGCCAGCAGCGTTTCTGTAAGGACAGCCGAAGGCTACACCTTC. It yields the protein CASSVSVRTAEGYTF.

The J gene is TRBJ1-5, the V gene TRBV19, with TRBD1 matching 7 bases. V shed 3 bases and J 4 bases; nucleotides not matched to a gene: 6. This CDR3 has 15 amino acids. Germline-derived CDR1 and CDR2 are LNHDA and SQIVND (reference sequence). In DNA form, the CDR3 reads TGTGCCAGTAGTATTGGGGACAGTGTTAATCAGCCCCAGCATTTT. Its translation: CASSIGDSVNQPQHF.

J is TRBJ2-7 and V is TRBV5-6; TRBD2 aligns across 7 bases. The germline V gene encodes CDR1 SGHDT and CDR2 YYEEEE. With 1 base clipped from V and 3 bases from J, the junction kept 10 bases outside the gene matches. This CDR3 is 16 amino acids long. CDR3 sequence: CASSLSLGGFLYEQYF. The CDR3 DNA follows: TGTGCCAGCAGCTTGTCCCTCGGGGGGTTTCTCTACGAGCAGTACTTC.

The chain combines TRBV5-1 with TRBJ1-1; 11 positions agree with TRBD1. This CDR3 contains 13 residues. Germline CDR1 and CDR2: SGHRS and YFSETQ. V shed 4 bases, J shed 12 bases, and the junction held 8 bases outside the gene matches. CDR3 amino acids: CASSAGQGAMTFF. DNA for the CDR3: TGCGCCAGCAGCGCCGGACAGGGGGCAATGACTTTCTTT. The complete variable domain, with remaining parts taken from reference TRBV5-1 and TRBJ1-1, reads KAGVTQTPRYLIKTRGQQVTLSCSPISGHRSVSWYQQTPGQGLQFLFEYFSETQRNKGNFPGRFSGRQFSNSRSEMNVSTLELGDSALYLCASSAGQGAMTFFGQGTRLTVV.

CDR3 loop: CASSLASGTVSYEQYF. CDR3 in DNA: TGCGCCAGCAGCTTGGCTTCCGGGACAGTATCCTACGAGCAGTACTTC. The chain links TRBV5-1 to TRBJ2-7; 7 nucleotides align to TRBD1. Germline V lookup: CDR1 SGHRS, CDR2 YFSETQ. This CDR3 has 16 residues. Trimming took 0 bases from V and 1 from J; bases not matched to a gene: 7.

The genes are TRBV6-6 and TRBJ1-2; TRBD1 agrees at 8 bases. Trimming at V came to 2 bases and at J to 4 bases, leaving 3 bases not matched to a gene. CDR1 and CDR2 (germline): MNHNY, SVGAGI (reference sequence). The CDR3 has 14 residues. The CDR3 loop reads CASSYMGQAYGYTF. Written as DNA, the CDR3 is TGTGCCAGCAGTTACATGGGACAGGCCTATGGCTACACCTTC.

This chain links TRBV10-3 with TRBJ1-2, with D perhaps matching TRBD1 (5 bases). Germline V gene sequence: CDR1 ENHRY, CDR2 SYGVKD. CDR3 size: 17 residues. V was clipped by 7 bases and J by 3 bases, with 24 bases between them. This CDR3 is CAITQREGRFWDYGYTF. DNA of the CDR3: TGTGCCATCACTCAGCGGGAGGGGCGATTTTGGGACTATGGCTACACCTTC.

The genes are TRBV7-8 and TRBJ2-7, with TRBD1 identical over 8 bases. The CDR3 is 13 amino acids. Looked up from germline, CDR1 is SGHVS and CDR2 is FQNEAQ. The trim removed 5 bases at V and 3 bases at J, leaving 3 bases unmatched. The DNA for the CDR3 is TGTGCCAGCAGCCGGGGACAGGTCTACGAGCAGTACTTC. As protein: CASSRGQVYEQYF.

V is TRBV28 and J is TRBJ1-3, with unresolved D. V was trimmed by 1 base and J by 4 bases, leaving 17 bases between them. Germline-derived CDR1 and CDR2 are MDHEN and SYDVKM. The CDR3 runs to 17 residues. The CDR3 DNA follows: TGTGCCAGCAGTTTATTGCTCGGGGAGAATGACGGAAACACCATATATTTT. It specifies CASSLLLGENDGNTIYF. The variable domain in full, completed from reference TRBV28 and TRBJ1-3, reads DVKVTQSSRYLVKRTGEKVFLECVQDMDHENMFWYRQDPGLGLRLIYFSYDVKMKEKGDIPEGYSVSREKKERFSLILESASTNQTSMYLCASSLLLGENDGNTIYFGEGSWLTVV.